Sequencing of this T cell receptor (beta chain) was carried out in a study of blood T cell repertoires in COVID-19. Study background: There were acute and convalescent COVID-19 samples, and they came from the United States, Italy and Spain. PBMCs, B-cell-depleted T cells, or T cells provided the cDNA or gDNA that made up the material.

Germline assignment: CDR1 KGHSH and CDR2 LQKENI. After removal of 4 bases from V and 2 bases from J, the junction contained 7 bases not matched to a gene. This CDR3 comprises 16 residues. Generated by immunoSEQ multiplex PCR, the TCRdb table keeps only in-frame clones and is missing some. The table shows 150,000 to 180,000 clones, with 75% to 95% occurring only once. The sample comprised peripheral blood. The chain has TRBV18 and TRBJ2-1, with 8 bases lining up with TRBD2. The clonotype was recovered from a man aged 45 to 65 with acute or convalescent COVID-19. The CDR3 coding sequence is TGTGCCAGCTCACTATCAACGACTAGCGCCTACAATGAGCAGTTCTTC. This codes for CASSLSTTSAYNEQFF.